Each of the 8 T cell receptor beta chains below was sequenced from the same sample in a study of graft-versus-host responses after intestinal transplantation. The table came from immunoSEQ multiplex PCR; TCRdb's copy has only in-frame clones and leaves some out. The sample shows 85,000 to 100,000 clones, about 83% of them seen only once. The material was PBMCs, obtained 255 days after intestinal transplant. The receptors originated from a human patient who received an intestinal transplant, so some T cells may come from the graft donor.

This sequence joins TRBV9 and TRBJ2-7, with a tentative D call TRBD1 (7 bases). CDR1 is SGDLS, CDR2 YYNGEE, per germline. V was clipped by 3 bases and J by 5 bases, with 21 bases between them. The CDR3 sequence is 16 residues long. CDR3 in amino acids: CASSGGAGTEEDEQYF. CDR3 sequence (DNA): TGTGCCAGCAGCGGGGGGGCCGGGACAGAGGAAGACGAGCAGTACTTC.

The V gene is TRBV10-1, the J gene TRBJ2-3, with 8 bases matching TRBD2. Losses at the gene ends were 3 bases for V and 4 bases for J; bases not matched to a gene: 21. Germline V gives CDR1 WNHNN, CDR2 SYGVQD (reference sequence). CDR3 length: 20 amino acids. CDR3 coding DNA: TGCGCCAGCAGTGACCGGCGGGGTAGCGGGGAGAGGCATGGCCCAGATACGCAGTATTTT. Its translation is CASSDRRGSGERHGPDTQYF.

The chain employs TRBV7-9 and TRBJ2-5; D may be TRBD1 (6 bases). Trimming removed 5 bases at V and 0 bases at J, with 22 bases between. The CDR3 has 18 amino acids. Germline CDR1 reads SEHNR; CDR2 reads FQNEAQ (reference sequence). In DNA form, the CDR3 reads TGTGCCAGCAGCCAAGTGGTCACAGGGCTCTCGTACCAAGAGACCCAGTACTTC. It is translated as CASSQVVTGLSYQETQYF.

This rearrangement joins TRBV6-5 to TRBJ1-5; D uncertain. CDR3 length equals 14 residues. CDR1 MNHEY and CDR2 SVGAGI come from the germline V gene. V was cut by 5 bases and J by 4 bases, with 12 bases left in between. Here the CDR3 reads CASSPLQENQPQHF. The CDR3, as DNA: TGTGCCAGCAGTCCCCTCCAGGAGAATCAGCCCCAGCATTTT.

As for this clone: A read error may produce the germline difference seen at one junction end. The V gene is TRBV7-7, the J gene TRBJ2-3; possibly TRBD2 for D (6 bases). CDR3 length: 17 residues. From germline, CDR1 is SSHAT and CDR2 FNYEAQ (reference sequence). The CDR3 sequence is CASSLRPSDISTDTQYF. CDR3 bases: TGTGCTAGCAGCTTACGGCCTAGCGATATATCCACAGATACGCAGTATTTT.

This chain links TRBV7-2 with TRBJ1-5, with D possibly being TRBD1 (5 bases). The germline CDR1 and CDR2 sequences are SGHTA and FQGNSA. Trimming removed 2 bases at V and 7 bases at J, with 6 bases between. The CDR3 loop spans 12 amino acids. Here the CDR3 reads CASSLQGQPQHF. The CDR3 bases are TGTGCCAGCAGCTTACAGGGCCAGCCCCAGCATTTT.

This clone was counted between two and nine times. This chain joins TRBV7-2 and TRBJ2-5; 8 nucleotides line up with TRBD1. Per the germline V gene, CDR1 is SGHTA and CDR2 is FQGNSA. V gave up 1 base and J gave up 5 bases; unmatched junction bases: 6. The CDR3 consists of 15 residues. CDR3 DNA: TGTGCCAGCAGCTTAGGTCCCAGGGGGCAGGAGACCCAGTACTTC. Translated, it gives CASSLGPRGQETQYF.

This clone was recorded once. The V call is TRBV6-5, the J call TRBJ1-2, with 10 bases fitting TRBD1. CDR1 MNHEY and CDR2 SVGAGI come from the germline V gene. The CDR3 is 13 amino acids. J gave up 8 bases and V 3 bases, and 3 bases lay outside the gene matches. CDR3 sequence (DNA): TGTGCCAGCAGTTATTTGACAGGGGGCGGCTACACCTTC. Translating it yields CASSYLTGGGYTF.